This TCR beta chain was documented in a study of blood T cell repertoires in COVID-19. Some clones are missing from TCRdb's copy, which holds only in-frame ones; the method was immunoSEQ multiplex PCR. Seen here are some 300,000 clones, roughly 90% observed once, and the top ten hold more than 0.8%. For recovered donors of Cohort 3, there were two negative PCRs, clearance, or symptom resolution. What was sequenced was PBMCs or T cells enriched from blood (not recorded which). The sequence was collected from a woman aged 25-40 years who had recovered from COVID-19.

The CDR3 DNA reads as TGTGCCAGCAGACCTACAGGGGGGTCATCCTACAATGAGCAGTTCTTC. Protein product: CASRPTGGSSYNEQFF. The V gene is TRBV2, the J gene TRBJ2-1, with TRBD1 matching over 8 bases. The CDR3 sequence is 16 residues long. The V gene end was trimmed by 6 bases and the J gene end by 1 base; junction bases not matched to a gene: 8. Germline V lookup: CDR1 SNHLY, CDR2 FYNNEI. Combining the CDR3 with reference TRBV2 and TRBJ2-1 gives the whole variable domain EPEVTQTPSHQVTQMGQEVILRCVPISNHLYFYWYRQILGQKVEFLVSFYNNEISEKSEIFDDQFSVERPDGSNFTLKIRSTKLEDSAMYFCASRPTGGSSYNEQFFGPGTRLTVL.